Shown below are 13 T cell receptor beta chains from a single sample sequenced in a study of identical twins. Each CDR3 protein gets one entry after TCRdb re-called the 5' RACE reads with MiXCR. Of about 890,000 distinct CDR3 sequences listed, 9% to 15% are singletons. The data were also submitted as part of a second study, on yellow fever vaccine responses in identical twins.

The sequenced material came from PBMCs. These receptors were obtained from a woman between 18 and 29 years old in good health.

This clonotype was recorded once. The chain combines TRBV6-2 or TRBV6-3 with TRBJ2-5; possible D gene TRBD2, 5 bases. Germline CDR1 MNHEY, CDR2 SVGEGT. The CDR3 loop spans 18 amino acids. Trimming pared 2 bases from V and 4 bases from J, leaving 23 bases between. CDR3 DNA: TGTGCCAGCAGTTACAGGATGGTGGAGAGGGTAGCAAGAGAGACCCAGTACTTC. This encodes CASSYRMVERVARETQYF.

This clonotype was found a few times. The chain joins TRBV15 to TRBJ2-7; 7 nucleotides line up with TRBD2. The V segment lost 1 base and the J segment 2 bases; nucleotides outside the gene matches: 5. The CDR3 totals 15 residues. Germline assignment: CDR1 LNHNV and CDR2 YYDKDF (reference sequence). CDR3 sequence: CATSRAGTTTYEQYF. The CDR3 nucleotides read TGTGCCACCAGCAGAGCTGGGACTACCACCTACGAGCAGTACTTC.

The chain is built from TRBV19 and TRBJ2-1; D perhaps matches TRBD1 (7 bases). The CDR3 extends over 15 amino acids. The germline V gene encodes CDR1 LNHDA and CDR2 SQIVND (reference sequence). Trimming removed 7 bases at V and 4 bases at J, with 17 bases between. The CDR3 protein is CASTEKGAGYNEQFF. The CDR3 bases are TGTGCCAGTACCGAAAAGGGGGCGGGGTACAATGAGCAGTTCTTC.

In this sample, this clonotype turned up a few times. The rearrangement joins TRBV5-1 to TRBJ2-3, with TRBD2 matching 8 bases. CDR3 length: 19 amino acids. Germline trimming cut 0 bases from V and 2 bases from J; bases unmatched to any gene: 14. The germline gives CDR1 SGHRS, CDR2 YFSETQ. The CDR3 here is CASSLAKGRAGVSTDTQYF. In nucleotides, the CDR3 is TGCGCCAGCAGCTTGGCCAAAGGCCGAGCGGGAGTATCCACAGATACGCAGTATTTT.

This clonotype was observed a few times. The CDR3 spells CASSLERDRGHNEQFF. CDR3 nucleotide sequence: TGTGCCAGCAGCTTGGAGCGGGACAGGGGCCACAATGAGCAGTTCTTC. This chain connects TRBV5-5 to TRBJ2-1; TRBD1 agrees at 10 bases. V was clipped by 0 bases and J by 5 bases; unmatched bases: 5. CDR3 size: 16 residues. Looked up from germline, CDR1 is SGHKS and CDR2 is YYEKEE (reference sequence).

This clonotype occurred a few times. The rearrangement joins TRBV5-1 to TRBJ2-1; D remains unclear. V lost 0 bases and J lost 6, with 7 bases in between. The germline CDR1 and CDR2 sequences are SGHRS and YFSETQ. CDR3 length equals 13 residues. The CDR3 sequence is CASSLEIFNEQFF. The CDR3 coding sequence is TGCGCCAGCAGCTTGGAGATCTTCAATGAGCAGTTCTTC.

This clonotype was found a few times. The chain employs TRBV20-1 and TRBJ2-5; 7 bases are shared with TRBD1. CDR1 DFQATT and CDR2 SNEGSKA come from the germline V gene (reference sequence). The CDR3 is 15 residues long. Losses at the gene ends were 0 bases for V and 3 bases for J; bases not matched to a gene: 7. Written as DNA, the CDR3 is TGCAGTGCTAGAGATGGGACAGACTCGAAAGAGACCCAGTACTTC. Translating it yields CSARDGTDSKETQYF.

This clonotype came up a few times. The rearrangement uses TRBV29-1 and TRBJ2-3, with 9 nucleotides matching TRBD1. After removal of 5 bases from V and 3 bases from J, the junction contained 3 bases not matched to a gene. The CDR3 contains 13 residues. CDR1 and CDR2 (germline): SQVTM, ANQGSEA. The CDR3 here is CSVRDRATDTQYF. The CDR3 region has the DNA TGCAGCGTTCGGGACAGGGCGACAGATACGCAGTATTTT.

This chain joins TRBV2 and TRBJ2-2; 8 bases agree with TRBD1. From germline, CDR1 is SNHLY and CDR2 FYNNEI. This CDR3 contains 15 residues. V shed 6 bases and J 6 bases; nucleotides not matched to a gene: 9. This CDR3 reads CASRDDRGVPGELFF. As DNA, the CDR3 is TGTGCCAGCAGAGATGACAGGGGAGTCCCCGGGGAGCTGTTTTTT.

This chain connects TRBV29-1 to TRBJ2-1, with 11 positions matching TRBD2. V gave up 6 bases and J gave up 3 bases; unmatched junction bases: 7. Germline CDR1 is SQVTM and CDR2 is ANQGSEA. This CDR3 has 15 amino acids. The CDR3 DNA sequence: TGCAGCGTGATGCCGGGACTAGCGGACTACAATGAGCAGTTCTTC. It encodes CSVMPGLADYNEQFF.

The chain uses TRBV20-1 and TRBJ2-5; 7 positions match TRBD1. This CDR3 is 13 amino acids long. Germline loops: CDR1 DFQATT, CDR2 SNEGSKA (reference sequence). The V and J ends lost 3 bases and 4 bases, in that order; junction bases with no gene match: 5. The CDR3 spells CSASLRDRETQYF. The DNA of the CDR3 is TGCAGTGCTAGCTTACGGGACAGAGAGACCCAGTACTTC.

The sample holds a few counts of this clonotype. This chain links TRBV3-1 with TRBJ1-4, with 9 bases fitting TRBD1. Losses at the gene ends were 4 bases for V and 6 bases for J; bases not matched to a gene: 6. Germline V gene data show CDR1 as LGHDT and CDR2 as YNNKEL (reference sequence). This CDR3 is built from 15 residues. The DNA for the CDR3 is TGTGCCAGCAGCCGCGGACAGGGGTTGTATGAAAAACTGTTTTTT. It encodes CASSRGQGLYEKLFF.

This clonotype has a single count. This chain uses TRBV28 with TRBJ2-3; D is unclear. This CDR3 has 16 amino acids. V was clipped by 5 bases and J by 0 bases, with 15 bases between them. Germline-derived CDR1 and CDR2 are MDHEN and SYDVKM. The CDR3 DNA follows: TGTGCCAGCAGTAGCTTGCGGACGGCCAGCACAGATACGCAGTATTTT. Translation gives CASSSLRTASTDTQYF. Full variable domain (remainder filled in from reference TRBV28 and TRBJ2-3): DVKVTQSSRYLVKRTGEKVFLECVQDMDHENMFWYRQDPGLGLRLIYFSYDVKMKEKGDIPEGYSVSREKKERFSLILESASTNQTSMYLCASSSLRTASTDTQYFGPGTRLTVL.